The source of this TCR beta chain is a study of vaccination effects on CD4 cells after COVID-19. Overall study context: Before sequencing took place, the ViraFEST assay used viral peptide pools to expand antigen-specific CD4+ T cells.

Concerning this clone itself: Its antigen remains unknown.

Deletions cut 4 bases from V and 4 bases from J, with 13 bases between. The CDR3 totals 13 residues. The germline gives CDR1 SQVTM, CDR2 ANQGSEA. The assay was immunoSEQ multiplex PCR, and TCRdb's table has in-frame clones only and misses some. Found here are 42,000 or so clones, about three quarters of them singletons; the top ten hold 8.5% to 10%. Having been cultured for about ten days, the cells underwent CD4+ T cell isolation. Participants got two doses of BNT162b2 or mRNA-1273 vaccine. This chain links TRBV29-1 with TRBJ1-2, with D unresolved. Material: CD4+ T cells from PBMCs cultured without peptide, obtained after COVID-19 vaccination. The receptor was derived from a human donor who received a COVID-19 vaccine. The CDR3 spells CSVGTVTLYGYTF. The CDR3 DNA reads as TGCAGCGTTGGGACCGTCACCCTCTATGGCTACACCTTC.